These T cell receptor beta chains were read from a single sample in a study of PD-1 blockade in classical Hodgkin lymphoma. Produced via immunoSEQ multiplex PCR; TCRdb's table is partial and in-frame only. The table lists about 28,000 clones, around 80% of them singletons. The sequenced sample was CD4+ T cells from blood, obtained before the fourth cycle of nivolumab. The receptor source for this set is a human donor with classical Hodgkin lymphoma. Both conserved end residues are trimmed from each CDR3. The order of the fields is V gene, CDR3 protein.

v_gene: TRBV5-1
CDR3aa: ASSVSTAISSYEQY

v_gene: TRBV15
CDR3aa: ATKWGRNTEAF

v_gene: TRBV7-2
CDR3aa: ASSLEVGRSYEQY

v_gene: TRBV9
CDR3aa: ASSSSGRGESYEQY

v_gene: TRBV9
CDR3aa: ASSVGAPYSGNTIY

v_gene: TRBV5-6
CDR3aa: ASSLRVHYEQY

v_gene: TRBV10-3
CDR3aa: ATSLGELGEKLF

v_gene: TRBV29-1
CDR3aa: SVETENIQY

v_gene: TRBV6-1
CDR3aa: ASSEARRGQRIYQPQH

v_gene: TRBV7-9
CDR3aa: ASNPSTPGFTGELF

v_gene: TRBV19
CDR3aa: ASSTRRGGTDTQY

v_gene: TRBV7-9
CDR3aa: ASSISRWGSNTGELF

v_gene: TRBV10-3
CDR3aa: AIGTGTYTGELF

v_gene: TRBV7-3
CDR3aa: ASSSTAGELF

v_gene: TRBV30
CDR3aa: AWSVSYGTEAF

v_gene: TRBV19
CDR3aa: ASSKGQPYEQY

v_gene: TRBV6-5
CDR3aa: ASTRDTEAF

v_gene: TRBV7-9
CDR3aa: ASSFEGGTEAF

v_gene: TRBV5-1
CDR3aa: ASSSAGGDYGYT

v_gene: TRBV9
CDR3aa: ASSVGLAGIQGTDTQY

v_gene: TRBV9
CDR3aa: ASSSPRGSGYT

v_gene: TRBV7-9
CDR3aa: ASSSRAGGQF

v_gene: TRBV4-2
CDR3aa: ASSQVLLAGKNEQF

v_gene: TRBV11-2
CDR3aa: ASSSEQEQY

v_gene: TRBV6-4
CDR3aa: ASKRSGTTAYEQY

v_gene: TRBV7-3
CDR3aa: ASSSQGTDTQY

v_gene: TRBV4-1
CDR3aa: ASSHLSGRMGYT

v_gene: TRBV18
CDR3aa: ASSPPGFQAYGYT

v_gene: TRBV28
CDR3aa: ASRNTGPNTEAF

v_gene: TRBV6-5
CDR3aa: ASSYTGWETQY

v_gene: TRBV6-1
CDR3aa: ASSAPQGRYEQY

v_gene: TRBV19
CDR3aa: ASSIERADYGYT

v_gene: TRBV15
CDR3aa: ATSRGTSSSYNEQF

v_gene: TRBV28
CDR3aa: ASSLVPDITYGYT

v_gene: TRBV4-2
CDR3aa: ASSQDIAGENTGELF

v_gene: TRBV6-5
CDR3aa: ASRTGWNEQY

v_gene: TRBV5-4
CDR3aa: ASSIEGQSTDTQY

v_gene: TRBV6-6
CDR3aa: ASSYGGSLADTQY

v_gene: TRBV28
CDR3aa: ASTSGSYNEQF

v_gene: TRBV6-6
CDR3aa: ASQRTEYEQY

v_gene: TRBV10-3
CDR3aa: AISPARDRGVETQY

v_gene: TRBV23-1
CDR3aa: ASSPRLGATDTQY

v_gene: TRBV19
CDR3aa: ASSFDTLETQY

v_gene: TRBV6-5
CDR3aa: ASSYSGVSGNTIY

v_gene: TRBV27
CDR3aa: ASSLFLAPYNEQF

v_gene: TRBV28
CDR3aa: ASSSTDTQY

v_gene: TRBV10-3
CDR3aa: AISALSIDTQY

v_gene: TRBV28
CDR3aa: ASSFWDRRLEAF

v_gene: TRBV10-2
CDR3aa: ASSKRGRVETQY

v_gene: TRBV6-1
CDR3aa: ASKPGSNQPQH

v_gene: TRBV6-5
CDR3aa: ASSYLGQGSDTQY

v_gene: TRBV2
CDR3aa: ASSEGSGQGWDEQF

v_gene: TRBV5-6
CDR3aa: ASLHFRDLAKNIQY

v_gene: TRBV7-2
CDR3aa: ASSLFRDQRY

v_gene: TRBV29-1
CDR3aa: SVESRALSGYT